The clone carrying this TCR beta chain was detected only once. What it binds is unknown. Per germline, CDR1 LGHDT and CDR2 YNNKEL (reference sequence). CDR3 length equals 17 residues. V was shortened by 1 base and J by 1 base, with 14 bases between the two germline ends. TCRdb used MiXCR to reprocess the reads, holding one entry per CDR3 protein. The sample has approximately 910,000 distinct CDR3 sequences; roughly 30% are singletons. This sample is part of a study of T cell repertoires in cytomegalovirus infection. Study at large: CMV epitopes in the study were HLA-C-restricted (recently identified) and HLA-B-restricted (well studied). Public TCR beta signatures marked donors with CMV infection and the matching HLA.

The study's findings and limits: Carriage of CMV together with the relevant HLA was identifiable through cumulative public TCR beta family frequency. CMV-specific TCR beta clonotypes restricted by HLA-C were the ones dominating the ex vivo response.

The TCR comes from a human donor in good health (CMV status not recorded). Some clones in this sample may be carry-over from other donors' samples. Source: cultured CD8+ T cells from PBMCs, taken from culture after CMV antigen stimulation. The chain uses TRBV3-1 and TRBJ2-1; weak D call: TRBD1 (5 bases). Here the CDR3 reads CASSQVARVTSYNEQFF. The CDR3 DNA sequence: TGTGCCAGCAGCCAAGTGGCCAGGGTTACTTCCTACAATGAGCAGTTCTTC.